There are many counts of the clone carrying this T cell receptor beta chain. Its antigen is unidentified. The data derive from a study of T cells after yellow fever vaccination. Overall study: Fractions containing few cells were prepared with SMART-Seq v4 Ultra Low Input. Whole-study findings and limits: The presence of abundant clonotypes contaminating from the bulk population was possible in FACS-sorted repertoires. Booster samples showed a return of most primary-vaccination clones (roughly 96% CD4, about 85% CD8).

Between the trimmed V and J ends, which lost 0 bases and 5 bases, there was a span of 12 bases. Germline CDR1 and CDR2: MNHEY and SVGEGT. The CDR3 is 15 residues long. Generation of TCR cDNA used 5'RACE template switching (which added a universal primer site and UMIs). TCRdb re-called the 5' RACE reads through MiXCR, storing one row per CDR3 protein. The table records about 260,000 distinct CDR3 sequences, about 5.2% of them present only once. Sequences were derived from CD4+ T cells sorted from PBMCs, sampled on the day of the yellow fever booster vaccination. The chain carries TRBV6-2 or TRBV6-3 and TRBJ2-3; D not resolved. The receptor was derived from a man aged 18-30 years who received the YFV17D yellow fever vaccine. For the CDR3, the DNA is TGTGCCAGCAGTTACTCGACTCCGCCACTAGATACGCAGTATTTT. It yields the protein CASSYSTPPLDTQYF.